The T cell receptor beta chain described here comes from a study of T cells in Graves' hyperthyroidism and ophthalmopathy (dated by TCRdb to the late 2010s). Regarding the study in general: Peripheral blood was collected at initial diagnosis, before any treatment. The paper reports TCR Vbeta CDR3 sequencing of about 140 peripheral blood samples: 43 ophthalmopathy, 75 to 80 hyperthyroidism and 17 progressor patients. The roughly 91 discovery patients were randomly split 7:3 into training and test sets. To identify TCR V-J signatures that set the groups apart, the researchers used a discovery cohort of roughly 100 patients, made up of around 40 with Graves' ophthalmopathy and about 60 with stable Graves' hyperthyroidism. After blood sampling, hyperthyroidism patients were treated with methimazole at a starting dose of 30 mg daily, and ophthalmopathy patients were treated with high-dose intravenous methylprednisolone. In addition, the study compared T-cell repertoires in thyroid tissue and in blood from roughly six Graves' hyperthyroidism patients. An independent validation cohort of around 20 hyperthyroidism patients and 17 patients who later progressed to ophthalmopathy tested prospective prediction of ophthalmopathy. The study at large found these results: Sample size was not statistically predetermined, and blinding of investigators to group allocation was not performed. In validation, the model predicted progression to ophthalmopathy a median of roughly 6.1 months before onset, with roughly 70% sensitivity and around 76% specificity. Blood samples also contained most of the expanded thyroid clonotypes (frequency above 0.001), which suggests that blood repertoires may reflect thyroid immune responses. Ophthalmopathy was separated from stable hyperthyroidism by a 13 V-J signature model, with over 85% sensitivity and 81% to 83% specificity obtained in cross-validation and 80%/75% obtained in testing.

The hyperthyroidism patients were between 18 and 65 years old and newly diagnosed, with a disease duration of less than 2 months. The study excluded patients with uncontrolled infections, other autoimmune diseases, pregnancy or lactation. Diagnoses were based on clinical symptoms, serum thyroxine and TRAb, thyroid ultrasound and orbital computed tomography. Blood from progressor patients was collected at the time of first diagnosis with hyperthyroidism, before any ophthalmopathy symptoms had appeared. PBMCs were isolated from 7.5 to 10 ml of fresh peripheral blood by Ficoll-Paque density gradient centrifugation. Progressor patients were initially diagnosed with Graves' hyperthyroidism and developed ophthalmopathy during follow-up. Total RNA was extracted using Trizol reagent, and RNA quality was assessed on an Agilent 2100 Bioanalyzer. This clonotype was observed a handful of times. Its antigen is not yet known. Qualities for individual bases were not recorded, and no much larger clone is one base off.

The TCR beta CDR3 regions were amplified from RNA transcripts. The first round of RT-PCR for the TCR CDR3 was performed with the HTBI primer set and the Qiagen OneStep RT-PCR kit. Libraries were constructed in a second round of multiplex PCR, after which size selection and purification were performed. The libraries were sequenced on an Illumina HiSeq2000 using paired-end 100 bp reads. The authors processed their data as follows. Raw data were processed with SOAPnuke, discarding reads with adapters, uncalled bases, mean Phred below 15, or no exact constant-primer or identifier match. High-quality paired reads were merged with COPE v1.2.5, and unique nucleotide sequences were defined as clonotypes. Clonotypes were aligned to IMGT TRBV, TRBD and TRBJ reference segments using MiTCR v1.1. Analysis was restricted to V-J combinations with a frequency above 0.0001, which covered 99% to 99.2% of repertoires. The TCS score was defined as F50 (clonal expansion) divided by E x V (chaos), with BLOSUM62-based TCRdist calculated between CDR3 peptides within each V-J. Welch's t-statistics and random forest reduced around 510 V-J features to 10 to 15, which were used in a naive Bayes classifier (R e1071). TCRdb reprocessed the public reads (quality trimming at Q25 with fastp, clone calling with MiXCR) and kept in-frame beta chains. Identical CDR3 protein sequences are pooled into one entry, listed with their most common genes and DNA. In this record, the V and J calls reflect TCRdb's handling and not the investigators' own analysis. This sample has about 290,000 distinct CDR3 sequences in its table, and about 14% of those were observed once. The ten largest clonotypes hold 7% to 8.5% of the sample.

The CDR3 spans 15 residues, from the cysteine through the phenylalanine. Of all the DNA, just the CDR3 is kept, 45 bases in frame from base 1. Per the germline V gene (reference sequence), LGHDT is the CDR1 and YNNKEL is the CDR2. Unmatched junction bases come to 10, with V trimmed by 4 bases and J by 6 bases. Rearrangement joined TRBV3-1 to TRBJ2-5; TRBD1 lines up with 8 middle nucleotides. This TCR was recovered from a young woman with Graves' hyperthyroidism that later progressed to Graves' ophthalmopathy. Source material: blood. The CDR3 in this case is CASSLRGQGGKTQYF. The DNA sequence is TGTGCCAGCAGCCTCAGGGGGCAGGGAGGAAAGACCCAGTACTTC.